This T cell receptor beta chain is from a study of molecular identifiers for immune sequencing clone quantification. MiXCR, applied by TCRdb to the PCR reads, yields one record per CDR3 protein. The top ten hold around 0.86% of the sample, which has about half a million distinct CDR3 sequences, roughly a fifth seen once. This clonotype came up many times. Sample: naive CD8+ T cells from blood, with Jurkat cell RNA spiked in. Specified subset: FACS-sorted CD8+CD4-CCR7+CD45RA+ naive T cells. The sequence was obtained from a human donor in good health. Some libraries in this study had Jurkat cell RNA spiked in.

CDR3 amino acids: CASSQDFPDSNQPQHF. CDR3 coding DNA: TGCGCCAGCAGCCAAGATTTCCCCGATAGCAATCAGCCCCAGCATTTT. V gene TRBV4-1 combines with J gene TRBJ1-5, with unresolved D. Germline CDR1 MGHRA, CDR2 YSYEKL. The length of the CDR3 is 16 residues. V lost 0 bases and J lost 0, with 9 bases in between.